This T cell receptor (beta chain) was recovered during a study of cytomegalovirus exposure and HLA in healthy donors. Study results and limitations: Per a later analysis, HLA-associated TCR beta chains showed more clonal expansion than other, equally common TCR beta chains.

PCR used 60 Vbeta primers and 13 Jbeta primers. Methods used by the authors: A later analysis tallied 75 million to 80 million unique TCR beta chains, 8.5 million to 11 million of them shared. Libraries were prepared by immunoSEQ multiplex PCR; TCRdb keeps only in-frame clonotypes and omits some of them. That table furnishes V, J and clone size, whereas the DNA furnished D and trimming. The repertoire has about 31,000 clones, about 83% of them found once; the top ten carry 2.5% to 3%. V shed 7 bases, J shed 6 bases, and the junction held 7 bases outside the gene matches. The CDR3 has 15 amino acids. Germline CDR1 is LNHDA and CDR2 is SQIVND (reference sequence). This clone was counted a few times. Its antigen is as yet unknown.

The chain has TRBV19 and TRBJ2-2; TRBD1 agrees at 11 bases. What was sequenced was PBMCs. The source of this sequence is a boy aged 5-17 years in good health and CMV-seronegative. In nucleotides, the CDR3 is TGTGCCAGTAAGAGGACAGGGGGCGTATCCGGGGAGCTGTTTTTT. Encoded protein: CASKRTGGVSGELFF.